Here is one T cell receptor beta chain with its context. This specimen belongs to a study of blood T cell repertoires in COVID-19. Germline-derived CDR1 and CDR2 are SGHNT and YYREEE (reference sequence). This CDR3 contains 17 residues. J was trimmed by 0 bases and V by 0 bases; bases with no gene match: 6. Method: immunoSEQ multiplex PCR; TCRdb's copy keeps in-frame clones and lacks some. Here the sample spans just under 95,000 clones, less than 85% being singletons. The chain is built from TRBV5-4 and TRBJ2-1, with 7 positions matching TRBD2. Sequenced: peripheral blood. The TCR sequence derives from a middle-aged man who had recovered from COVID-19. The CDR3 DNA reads TGTGCCAGCAGCTTGGCCACCGGGACTACCTCCTACAATGAGCAGTTCTTC. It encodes CASSLATGTTSYNEQFF.